These 14 T cell receptor beta chains came from one sample sequenced in a study of shared clonotypes between healthy human individuals. The table came from immunoSEQ multiplex PCR; TCRdb's copy has only in-frame clones and leaves some out. This table has about 1.1 million clones, approximately 80% appearing once. The sequencing sample was made of memory CD4+ T cells from PBMCs. As for subset: CD45RA-negative fraction. These receptor sequences come from a man younger than 35 in good health. Some clones in this sample may be carry-over from other donors' samples.

This clone was picked up one time. This chain connects TRBV6-6 to TRBJ2-7, with TRBD1 matching 9 bases. The CDR3 totals 14 residues. Germline V lookup: CDR1 MNHNY, CDR2 SVGAGI (reference sequence). The V and J ends lost 0 bases and 4 bases, in that order; junction bases with no gene match: 1. As DNA, the CDR3 is TGTGCCAGCAGTTACTCGGACAGGGGTTACGAGCAGTACTTC. As protein: CASSYSDRGYEQYF.

This sequence joins TRBV6-5 and TRBJ1-5; tentative D call: TRBD1 (5 bases). Germline V gene data show CDR1 as MNHEY and CDR2 as SVGAGI. V lost 4 bases and J lost 0, with 10 bases in between. The CDR3 covers 15 residues. CDR3 region: CASSSRGTSNQPQHF. The CDR3 bases are TGTGCCAGCAGTTCGCGAGGGACTAGCAATCAGCCCCAGCATTTT.

Here the CDR3 reads CASSTGTVRNWETQYF. The CDR3 DNA sequence: TGTGCCAGCAGCACCGGGACTGTTAGGAACTGGGAGACCCAGTACTTC. The chain has TRBV6-6 and TRBJ2-5; D may be TRBD2 (6 bases). Germline V gene data show CDR1 as MNHNY and CDR2 as SVGAGI (reference sequence). V was shortened by 6 bases and J by 5 bases, with 22 bases between the two germline ends. The CDR3 has 16 amino acids.

The chain uses TRBV5-6 and TRBJ1-3, with D perhaps TRBD1 (5 bases). V lost 0 bases to trimming and J lost 2 bases, with 12 bases between them. Germline assignment: CDR1 SGHDT and CDR2 YYEEEE. The CDR3 covers 16 residues. CDR3 coding DNA: TGTGCCAGCAGCTTGGTATCCAGGGAAACTGGAAACACCATATATTTT. Residues: CASSLVSRETGNTIYF.

V and J are TRBV7-3 and TRBJ1-2; D ambiguous. This CDR3 is built from 13 residues. The V and J ends lost 5 bases and 8 bases respectively, with 15 bases between them. Germline V gives CDR1 SGHTA, CDR2 FQGTGA. CDR3 DNA: TGTGCCAGCAGCCCCTTTGAGCGATCGGGCTACACCTTC. Translation: CASSPFERSGYTF. The full variable domain, rest sourced from reference TRBV7-3 and TRBJ1-2, is GAGVSQTPSNKVTEKGKYVELRCDPISGHTALYWYRQSLGQGPEFLIYFQGTGAADDSGLPNDRFFAVRPEGSVSTLKIQRTERGDSAVYLCASSPFERSGYTFGSGTRLTVV.

This clone was detected only once. V usage is TRBV29-1 and J usage is TRBJ1-2; D gene unclear. The CDR3 extends over 13 amino acids. V was trimmed by 0 bases and J by 5 bases, leaving 10 bases between them. Looked up from germline, CDR1 is SQVTM and CDR2 is ANQGSEA. The CDR3 sequence is CSVEDQKFYGYTF. Here the CDR3 DNA reads TGCAGCGTTGAAGATCAGAAATTTTATGGCTACACCTTC.

The chain uses TRBV6-6 and TRBJ2-6; D call uncertain. Trimming took 4 bases from V and 0 from J, leaving 10 bases between them. CDR3 length equals 16 residues. Per the germline V gene, CDR1 is MNHNY and CDR2 is SVGAGI (reference sequence). DNA of the CDR3: TGTGCCAGCAGTTTCCGGGTGAGCTCTGGGGCCAACGTCCTGACTTTC. Translation gives CASSFRVSSGANVLTF.

The chain links TRBV29-1 to TRBJ2-7, with 9 bases lining up with TRBD2. V lost 4 bases, J lost 2 bases, and 3 bases stayed unmatched. The CDR3 totals 13 residues. Germline assignment: CDR1 SQVTM and CDR2 ANQGSEA. The DNA for the CDR3 is TGCAGCGTTGTGCTAGCGGGAACCTACGAGCAGTACTTC. Protein product: CSVVLAGTYEQYF.

V usage is TRBV7-8 and J usage is TRBJ1-5; D might be TRBD1 (5 bases). The V gene lost 2 bases and the J gene lost 2 bases, with 7 bases spanning the gap. CDR3 size: 14 residues. CDR1 SGHVS and CDR2 FQNEAQ come from the germline V gene. This CDR3 reads CASSLTRGNQPQHF. The DNA for the CDR3 is TGTGCCAGCAGCTTAACCAGGGGCAATCAGCCCCAGCATTTT.

The rearrangement uses TRBV28 and TRBJ1-4; D remains unclear. Germline V lookup: CDR1 MDHEN, CDR2 SYDVKM. The V end was cut by 2 bases, the J end by 1 base, with 32 bases between. The CDR3 totals 23 residues. The CDR3 region has the DNA TGTGCCAGCAGTTTAGGCCCCCCTTTGGCGGCTTCCCCAATCGCCGAAACTAATGAAAAACTGTTTTTT. Protein product: CASSLGPPLAASPIAETNEKLFF.

The CDR3 nucleotides read TGTGCCAGCAGTTCGGGACAACGAGCGTCTGGGGCCAACGTCCTGACTTTC. Its translation: CASSSGQRASGANVLTF. V is TRBV28 and J is TRBJ2-6; the D gene is possibly TRBD1 (6 bases). The germline V and J ends were trimmed by 4 bases and 1 base, with 14 bases remaining between them. The CDR3 length is 17 residues. The germline gives CDR1 MDHEN, CDR2 SYDVKM.

The chain links TRBV4-1 to TRBJ2-1; 12 positions agree with TRBD2. The trim removed 7 bases at V and 8 bases at J, leaving 15 bases unmatched. Germline-derived CDR1 and CDR2 are MGHRA and YSYEKL. The CDR3 spans 17 residues. CDR3 DNA: TGCGCCAGCAAACTTGGCCCGACTAGCGGGAGTAGTTATGAGCAGTTCTTC. It codes for CASKLGPTSGSSYEQFF.

This chain links TRBV9 with TRBJ2-7, with 10 bases aligning to TRBD1. V shed 1 base and J 1 base; nucleotides not matched to a gene: 2. The CDR3 has 15 amino acids. From germline, CDR1 is SGDLS and CDR2 YYNGEE. The CDR3 DNA is TGTGCCAGCAGCGTACAGGGACAGGGGTCCTACGAGCAGTACTTC. Amino acids: CASSVQGQGSYEQYF.

This clone was seen a few times. The chain recombines TRBV5-4 with TRBJ2-5, with a possible D match to TRBD1 (5 bases). This CDR3 has 13 amino acids. V was cut by 0 bases and J by 3 bases, with 6 bases left in between. CDR1 SGHNT and CDR2 YYREEE come from the germline V gene (reference sequence). CDR3 in amino acids: CASSLGQKETQYF. The CDR3 bases are TGTGCCAGCAGCTTGGGACAGAAAGAGACCCAGTACTTC. The full variable domain, completed using reference TRBV5-4 and TRBJ2-5, is ETGVTQSPTHLIKTRGQQVTLRCSSQSGHNTVSWYQQALGQGPQFIFQYYREEENGRGNFPPRFSGLQFPNYSSELNVNALELDDSALYLCASSLGQKETQYFGPGTRLLVL.